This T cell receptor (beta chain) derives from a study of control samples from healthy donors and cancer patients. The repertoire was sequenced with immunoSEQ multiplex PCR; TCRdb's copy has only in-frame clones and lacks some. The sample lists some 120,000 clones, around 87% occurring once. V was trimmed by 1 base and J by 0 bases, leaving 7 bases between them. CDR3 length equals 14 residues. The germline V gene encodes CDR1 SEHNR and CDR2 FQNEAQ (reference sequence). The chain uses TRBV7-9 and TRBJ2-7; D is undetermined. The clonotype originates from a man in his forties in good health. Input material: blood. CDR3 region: CASSLEQSSYEQYF. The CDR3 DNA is TGTGCCAGCAGCTTAGAACAGAGCTCCTACGAGCAGTACTTC.